This TCR beta chain was sequenced in a study of cytomegalovirus exposure and HLA in healthy donors. On the study more broadly: There were 100 million to 130 million unique TCR beta sequences, drawn from about 200 million T cells, in an earlier analysis.

Healthy individuals who donated bone marrow served as the donors. This clone appeared a few times. The junction departs from the called germline gene at one end, perhaps through a read error. Both 60 Vbeta primers and 13 Jbeta primers went into the PCR. Study processing details: Per a later analysis, the number of unique TCR beta chains was some 80 million, of which around 9.9 million were shared. Clones were sequenced by immunoSEQ multiplex PCR, and TCRdb holds only the in-frame ones, with some missing. V, J and clone size reflect that table, while D and trimming were determined from the DNA. The table records 150,000 or so clones, approximately 79% of them present only once. What was sequenced was PBMCs. The TCR comes from a man between 18 and 35 years old in good health and CMV-seropositive.

CDR3 nucleotides: TGCGCCAGCAGCCAAGAAATTGTGGACAGGGGGGGAGGTTTTTTGGTCTTC. Amino acid sequence: CASSQEIVDRGGGFLVF. This chain uses TRBV4-3 with TRBJ2-1; TRBD1 matches 10 bases. In germline, CDR1 is LGHNA, CDR2 YSLEER. This CDR3 has 17 amino acids.